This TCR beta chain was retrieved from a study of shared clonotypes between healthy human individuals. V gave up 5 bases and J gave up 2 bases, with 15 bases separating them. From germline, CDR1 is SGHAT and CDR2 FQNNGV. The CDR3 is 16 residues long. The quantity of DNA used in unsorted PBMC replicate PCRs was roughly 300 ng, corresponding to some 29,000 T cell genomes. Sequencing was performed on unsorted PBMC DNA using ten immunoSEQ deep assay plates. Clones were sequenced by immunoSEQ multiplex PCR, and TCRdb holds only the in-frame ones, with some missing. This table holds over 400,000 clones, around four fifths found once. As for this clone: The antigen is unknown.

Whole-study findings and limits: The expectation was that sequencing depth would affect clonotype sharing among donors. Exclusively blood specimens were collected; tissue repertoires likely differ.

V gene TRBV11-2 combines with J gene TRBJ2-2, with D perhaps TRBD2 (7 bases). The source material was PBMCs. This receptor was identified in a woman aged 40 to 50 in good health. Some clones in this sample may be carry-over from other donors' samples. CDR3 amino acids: CASSAPQGLNTGELFF. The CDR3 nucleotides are TGTGCCAGCAGCGCTCCACAGGGACTAAACACCGGGGAGCTGTTTTTT.